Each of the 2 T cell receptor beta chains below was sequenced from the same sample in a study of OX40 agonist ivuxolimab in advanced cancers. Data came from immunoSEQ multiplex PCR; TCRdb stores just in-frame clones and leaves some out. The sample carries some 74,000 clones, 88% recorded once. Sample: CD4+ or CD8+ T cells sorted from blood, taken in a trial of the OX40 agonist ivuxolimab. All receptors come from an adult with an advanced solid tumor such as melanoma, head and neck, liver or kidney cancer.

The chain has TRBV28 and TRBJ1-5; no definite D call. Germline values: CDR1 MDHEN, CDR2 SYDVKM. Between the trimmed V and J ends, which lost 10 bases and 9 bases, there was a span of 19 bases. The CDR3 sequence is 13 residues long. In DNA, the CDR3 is TGTGCCACCACTAGAGAGCAGAGTAGGCCCCAGCATTTT. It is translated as CATTREQSRPQHF.

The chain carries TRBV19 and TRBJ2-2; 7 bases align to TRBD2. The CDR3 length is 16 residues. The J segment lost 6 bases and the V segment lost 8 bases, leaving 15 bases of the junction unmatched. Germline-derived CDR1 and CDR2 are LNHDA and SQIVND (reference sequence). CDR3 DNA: TGTGCCAGTCGGGGGGTAGCGGTTAGTAACGCCGGGGAGCTGTTTTTT. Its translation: CASRGVAVSNAGELFF.